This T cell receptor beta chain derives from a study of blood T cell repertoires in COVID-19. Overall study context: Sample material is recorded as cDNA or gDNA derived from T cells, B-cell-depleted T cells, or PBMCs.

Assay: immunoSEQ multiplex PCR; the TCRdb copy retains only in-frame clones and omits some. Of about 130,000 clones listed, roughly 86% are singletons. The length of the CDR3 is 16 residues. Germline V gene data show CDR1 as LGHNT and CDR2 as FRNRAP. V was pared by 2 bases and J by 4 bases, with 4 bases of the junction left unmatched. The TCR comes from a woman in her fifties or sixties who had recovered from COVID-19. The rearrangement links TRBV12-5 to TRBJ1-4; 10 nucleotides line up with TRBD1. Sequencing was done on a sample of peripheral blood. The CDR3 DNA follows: TGTGCTAGTGGTTTGACCCGGACAGGGGGTAATGAAAAACTGTTTTTT. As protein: CASGLTRTGGNEKLFF. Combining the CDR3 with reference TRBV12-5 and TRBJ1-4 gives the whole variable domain DARVTQTPRHKVTEMGQEVTMRCQPILGHNTVFWYRQTMMQGLELLAYFRNRAPLDDSGMPKDRFSAEMPDATLATLKIQPSEPRDSAVYFCASGLTRTGGNEKLFFGSGTQLSVL.